A selection of T cell receptor beta chains follows, all from one sample in a study of cytomegalovirus exposure and HLA in healthy donors. The data were produced by immunoSEQ multiplex PCR, yet TCRdb's version contains in-frame clones alone and is incomplete. This repertoire shows about 240,000 clones, about 90% found once; its top ten account for 1% to 1.5%. Sequencing was performed on PBMCs. These receptors came from a woman younger than 45 in good health and CMV-seropositive. Each CDR3 is given with its conserved first and last residue. A D gene is named only where the DNA matches it firmly. The size of a clone is reported for some rows only, either as once, few or many, or as a class for expanded clones.

clone size	V gene	D gene	J gene	CDR3 protein	CDR3 DNA
NA	TRBV6-5	NA	TRBJ1-4	CASSYSRGGGEKLFF	TGTGCCAGCAGTTACTCACGGGGAGGAGGTGAAAAACTGTTTTTT
NA	TRBV5-1	TRBD1	TRBJ2-1	CASSRGDDRGDEQFF	TGCGCCAGCAGCAGGGGGGATGACAGGGGCGATGAGCAGTTCTTC
NA	TRBV19	TRBD2	TRBJ2-2	CASSIELAYTGELFF	TGTGCCAGTAGTATAGAACTAGCGTACACCGGGGAGCTGTTTTTT
NA	TRBV7-6	NA	TRBJ2-1	CASSLEEWAYRNEQFF	TGTGCCAGCAGCTTAGAGGAATGGGCCTATAGGAATGAGCAGTTCTTC
NA	TRBV6-5	TRBD2	TRBJ2-7	CASSYTGGYEQYF	TGTGCCAGCAGTTACACGGGGGGCTACGAGCAGTACTTC
NA	TRBV6-5	NA	TRBJ1-3	CASSYDASTGGNTIYF	TGTGCCAGCAGTTACGATGCTTCTACGGGGGGAAACACCATATATTTT
NA	TRBV11-2	NA	TRBJ1-5	CASSLHNGPEQPQHF	TGTGCCAGCAGCTTACATAATGGGCCCGAACAGCCCCAGCATTTT
NA	TRBV18	NA	TRBJ1-4	CASSYGGKDEKLFF	TGTGCCAGCTCTTACGGGGGTAAGGATGAAAAACTGTTTTTT
once	TRBV27	TRBD1	TRBJ2-7	CASSQPRTGGFHEQYF	TGTGCCAGCAGCCAACCGAGGACAGGGGGGTTCCACGAGCAGTACTTC
NA	TRBV5-6	NA	TRBJ2-7	CASSLFERYEQYF	TGTGCCAGCAGCTTGTTTGAGAGGTACGAGCAGTACTTC
NA	TRBV28	TRBD1	TRBJ1-5	CASSLPGGRNQPQHF	TGTGCCAGCAGTTTACCAGGGGGCCGAAATCAGCCCCAGCATTTT
NA	TRBV5-1	NA	TRBJ2-3	CASSLMRGSTDTQYF	TGCGCCAGCAGCTTGATGAGGGGGAGCACAGATACGCAGTATTTT
NA	TRBV11-2	NA	TRBJ2-7	CASSLIVGRATSYEQYF	TGTGCCAGCAGCTTAATTGTGGGCAGGGCCACCTCCTACGAGCAGTACTTC
NA	TRBV6-1	TRBD1	TRBJ1-5	CASSGTGPLQPQHF	TGTGCCAGCAGTGGGACAGGGCCCCTTCAGCCCCAGCATTTT
NA	TRBV6-4	TRBD2	TRBJ2-1	CASSMTSGPYNEQFF	TGTGCCAGCAGTATGACTAGCGGGCCCTACAATGAGCAGTTCTTC
NA	TRBV11-1	NA	TRBJ1-1	CASSLDTQGRSSEAFF	TGTGCCAGCAGCTTAGATACTCAGGGTCGGAGCTCTGAAGCTTTCTTT
NA	TRBV27	TRBD1	TRBJ1-2	CASSLSLVGTGEYGYTF	TGTGCCAGCAGTTTATCTTTGGTTGGGACAGGGGAATATGGCTACACCTTC
once	TRBV30	NA	TRBJ2-6	CAWSVVRRSGANVLTF	TGTGCCTGGAGTGTCGTACGCAGATCTGGGGCCAACGTCCTGACTTTC
many	TRBV5-5	NA	TRBJ2-6	CASSSPRGTGANVLTF	TGTGCCAGCAGCTCACCCAGGGGCACTGGGGCCAACGTCCTGACTTTC
NA	TRBV11-3	TRBD2	TRBJ2-2	CASSLHSGKTGELFF	TGTGCCAGCAGCCTCCATAGCGGGAAGACCGGGGAGCTGTTTTTT
NA	TRBV19	TRBD2	TRBJ2-3	CASSIARTSGRRVDTQYF	TGTGCCAGTAGTATTGCTCGGACTAGCGGGAGGAGAGTAGATACGCAGTATTTT
once	TRBV13	NA	TRBJ2-3	CASSLVSSDTDTQYF	TGTGCCAGCAGCTTGGTTTCTAGTGACACAGATACGCAGTATTTT
NA	TRBV27	TRBD1	TRBJ2-7	CASQGQGVDEQYF	TGTGCCAGCCAGGGACAGGGGGTGGACGAGCAGTACTTC
NA	TRBV2	NA	TRBJ2-1	CASTTASSYNEQFF	TGTGCCAGCACAACCGCGAGCTCCTACAATGAGCAGTTCTTC
once	TRBV4-1	NA	TRBJ2-2	CASSQTTNTGELFF	TGCGCCAGCAGCCAAACAACAAACACCGGGGAGCTGTTTTTT
NA	TRBV25-1	NA	TRBJ1-3	CATHGVSGNTIYF	TGTGCCACCCACGGAGTTTCTGGAAACACCATATATTTT
NA	TRBV5-4	NA	TRBJ2-3	CASGPTRTRGTDTQYF	TGTGCCAGCGGGCCAACTAGGACGAGGGGGACAGATACGCAGTATTTT
NA	TRBV30	NA	TRBJ2-4	CAWRPQGFENIQYF	TGTGCCTGGAGACCTCAGGGTTTCGAAAACATTCAGTACTTC
NA	TRBV7-6	TRBD1	TRBJ2-2	CASSLGQGGAGELFF	TGTGCCAGCAGCTTGGGACAGGGAGGGGCCGGGGAGCTGTTTTTT
NA	TRBV6-1	TRBD2	TRBJ2-2	CASRESGRNTGELFF	TGTGCCAGCAGGGAAAGCGGGAGGAACACCGGGGAGCTGTTTTTT
NA	TRBV29-1	NA	TRBJ2-3	CSVDGLLSKRGDTQYF	TGCAGCGTTGATGGTCTGTTGTCGAAACGAGGAGATACGCAGTATTTT
once	TRBV4-2	NA	TRBJ2-1	CASSQEEGLSSNEQFF	TGTGCCAGCAGCCAAGAGGAGGGTCTGTCTAGCAATGAGCAGTTCTTC